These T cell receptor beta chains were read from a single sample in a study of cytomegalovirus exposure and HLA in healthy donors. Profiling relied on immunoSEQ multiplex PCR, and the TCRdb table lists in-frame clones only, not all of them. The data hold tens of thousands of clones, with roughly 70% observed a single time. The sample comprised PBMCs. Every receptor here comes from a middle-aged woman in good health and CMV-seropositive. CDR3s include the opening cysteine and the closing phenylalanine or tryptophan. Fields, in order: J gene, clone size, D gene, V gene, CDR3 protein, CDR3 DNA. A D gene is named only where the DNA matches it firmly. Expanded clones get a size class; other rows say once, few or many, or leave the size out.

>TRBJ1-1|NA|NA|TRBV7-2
CASSPWRRQDTEAFF
TGTGCCAGCAGCCCGTGGAGGAGGCAAGACACTGAAGCTTTCTTT
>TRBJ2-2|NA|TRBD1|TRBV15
CATSRGDRGTGELFF
TGTGCCACCAGCAGGGGAGACAGGGGCACCGGGGAGCTGTTTTTT
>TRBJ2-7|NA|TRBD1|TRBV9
CASSLGGTGYYEQYF
TGTGCCAGCAGCCTCGGTGGGACAGGGTACTACGAGCAGTACTTC
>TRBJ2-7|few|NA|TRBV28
CASRSNLLGDTNYEQYF
TGTGCCAGCAGATCTAACCTTCTCGGGGACACTAACTACGAGCAGTACTTC
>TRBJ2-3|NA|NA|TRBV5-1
CASSLGLALSTDTQYF
TGCGCCAGCAGCTTGGGGCTAGCGTTATCCACAGATACGCAGTATTTT
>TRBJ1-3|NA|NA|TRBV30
CAWNPTATGNTIYF
TGTGCCTGGAACCCGACAGCCACTGGAAACACCATATATTTT
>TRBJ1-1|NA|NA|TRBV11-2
CASSLGGREGTEAFF
TGTGCCAGCAGCTTGGGAGGAAGGGAAGGCACTGAAGCTTTCTTT
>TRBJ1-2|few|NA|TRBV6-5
CASRLNDRTHYGYTF
TGTGCCAGCAGACTCAATGACAGGACCCACTATGGCTACACCTTC
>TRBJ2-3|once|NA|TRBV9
CASSPRVTESQYF
TGTGCCAGCAGCCCCCGGGTCACGGAATCGCAGTATTTT
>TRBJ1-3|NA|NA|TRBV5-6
CASSPAGLRLGNTIYF
TGTGCCAGCAGCCCGGCGGGTCTCAGGTTAGGAAACACCATATATTTT
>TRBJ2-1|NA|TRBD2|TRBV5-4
CASSESGGAGNEQFF
TGTGCCAGCAGCGAGAGCGGGGGGGCGGGTAATGAGCAGTTCTTC
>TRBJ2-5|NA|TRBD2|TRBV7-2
CASSLTSGDRETQYF
TGTGCCAGCAGCTTAACTAGCGGGGACAGAGAGACCCAGTACTTC
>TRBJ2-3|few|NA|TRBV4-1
CASSQDRLGGDTQYF
TGCGCCAGCAGCCAAGATAGACTAGGGGGCGATACGCAGTATTTT
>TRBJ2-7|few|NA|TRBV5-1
CASSLARTAFSYEQYF
TGCGCCAGCAGCTTGGCCCGGACAGCCTTCTCCTACGAGCAGTACTTC
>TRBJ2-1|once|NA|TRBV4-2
CASSLRSETYNEQFF
TGTGCCAGCAGCCTTAGAAGCGAGACCTACAATGAGCAGTTCTTC
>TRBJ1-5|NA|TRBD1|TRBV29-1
CSVSGTGDQPQHF
TGCAGCGTTAGTGGGACAGGGGATCAGCCCCAGCATTTT
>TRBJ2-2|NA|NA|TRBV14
CASSRAANTGELFF
TGTGCCAGCAGCCGGGCAGCGAACACCGGGGAGCTGTTTTTT
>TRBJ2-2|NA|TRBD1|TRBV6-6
CASSAGTVNTGELFF
TGTGCCAGCAGTGCCGGGACAGTGAACACCGGGGAGCTGTTTTTT
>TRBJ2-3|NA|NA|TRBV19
CASSTEGRGIYSTDTQYF
TGTGCCAGTAGTACCGAGGGAAGGGGGATTTATAGCACAGATACGCAGTATTTT
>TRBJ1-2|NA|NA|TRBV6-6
CASSQRGGGYTF
TGTGCCAGCAGTCAACGGGGAGGTGGCTACACCTTC
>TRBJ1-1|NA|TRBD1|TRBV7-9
CASIHPGGTEAFF
TGTGCCAGCATCCATCCAGGGGGCACTGAAGCTTTCTTT
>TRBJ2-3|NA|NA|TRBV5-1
CASSWQSHTDTQYF
TGCGCCAGCAGCTGGCAGTCGCACACAGATACGCAGTATTTT
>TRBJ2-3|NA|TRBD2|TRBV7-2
CASSEGAGGDTDTQYF
TGTGCCAGCAGCGAAGGAGCGGGGGGGGACACAGATACGCAGTATTTT
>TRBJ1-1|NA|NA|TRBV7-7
CASSPHPGGLDTEAFF
TGTGCCAGCAGCCCCCACCCCGGGGGGTTAGACACTGAAGCTTTCTTT
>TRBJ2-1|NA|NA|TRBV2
CASSVNNEQFF
TGTGCCAGCAGTGTAAACAATGAGCAGTTCTTC
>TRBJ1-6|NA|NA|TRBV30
CAWRDLFNSPLHF
TGTGCCTGGCGGGATCTCTTTAATTCACCCCTCCACTTT
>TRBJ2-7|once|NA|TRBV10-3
CAISESTGSYEQYF
TGTGCCATCAGTGAGTCCACAGGGAGCTACGAGCAGTACTTC
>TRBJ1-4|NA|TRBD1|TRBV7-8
CASSLVTTPGGGGEKLFF
TGTGCCAGCAGCCTCGTTACGACTCCAGGGGGCGGAGGGGAAAAACTGTTTTTT
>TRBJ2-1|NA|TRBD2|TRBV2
CASSERLAGEQFF
TGTGCCAGCAGTGAACGGCTAGCGGGTGAGCAGTTCTTC
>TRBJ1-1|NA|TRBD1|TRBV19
CASTQDRDFTEAFF
TGTGCCAGTACACAGGACAGGGACTTCACTGAAGCTTTCTTT
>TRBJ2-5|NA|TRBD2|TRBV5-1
CASSVGLAGRQETQYF
TGCGCCAGCAGCGTAGGACTAGCGGGGAGACAAGAGACCCAGTACTTC
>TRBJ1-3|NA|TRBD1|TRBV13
CASSRAGGLSGNTIYF
TGTGCCAGCAGCCGGGCAGGGGGCCTTTCTGGAAACACCATATATTTT
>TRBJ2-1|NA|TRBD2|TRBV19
CASSIVAGGTYNEQFF
TGTGCCAGTAGTATAGTAGCGGGGGGAACATACAATGAGCAGTTCTTC
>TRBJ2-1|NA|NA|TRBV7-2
CASSLEGLYEQFF
TGTGCCAGCAGCTTAGAGGGGCTCTATGAGCAGTTCTTC
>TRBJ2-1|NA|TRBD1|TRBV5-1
CTSSFGQGAHNEQFF
TGCACCAGCAGCTTTGGACAGGGCGCCCACAATGAGCAGTTCTTC
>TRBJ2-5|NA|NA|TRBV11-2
CASSFIGGPETQYF
TGTGCCAGCAGCTTCATCGGGGGTCCTGAGACCCAGTACTTC
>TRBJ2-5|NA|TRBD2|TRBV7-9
CASSLGYQRGPQETQYF
TGTGCCAGCAGCTTAGGTTACCAGCGGGGGCCGCAAGAGACCCAGTACTTC
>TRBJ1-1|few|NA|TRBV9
CASSPLGGLHQKAFF
TGTGCCAGCAGCCCTCTTGGGGGACTTCACCAAAAAGCTTTCTTT
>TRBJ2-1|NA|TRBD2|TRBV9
CASSVGLRGAGNEQFF
TGTGCCAGCAGCGTAGGTTTGCGGGGGGCTGGAAATGAGCAGTTCTTC
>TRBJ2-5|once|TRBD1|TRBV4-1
CASSRQGAFETQYF
TGCGCCAGCAGCCGACAGGGGGCATTTGAGACCCAGTACTTC
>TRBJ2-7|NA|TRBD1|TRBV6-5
CASRTPGQGYEQYF
TGTGCCAGCAGGACTCCGGGACAGGGGTACGAGCAGTACTTC
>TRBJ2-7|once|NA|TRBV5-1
CASSLFGGPYEQYF
TGCGCCAGCAGCTTGTTCGGGGGACCCTACGAGCAGTACTTC
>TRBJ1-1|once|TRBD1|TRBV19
CASSPRQGPWAEAFF
TGTGCCAGTAGCCCTCGACAGGGCCCATGGGCTGAAGCTTTCTTT
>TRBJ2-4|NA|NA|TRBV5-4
CASSSQGLAKNIQYF
TGTGCCAGCAGCTCGCAGGGATTAGCCAAAAACATTCAGTACTTC
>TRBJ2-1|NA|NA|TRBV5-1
CASSLERHNEQFF
TGCGCCAGCAGCTTGGAGCGGCACAATGAGCAGTTCTTC
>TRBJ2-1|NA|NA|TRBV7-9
CASSPGRGNEQFF
TGTGCCAGCAGCCCAGGGCGTGGGAATGAGCAGTTCTTC
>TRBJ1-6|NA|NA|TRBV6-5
CASSYSDLTGNSPLHF
TGTGCCAGCAGTTACTCGGATCTCACGGGGAATTCACCCCTCCACTTT
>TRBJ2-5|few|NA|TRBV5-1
CASSPQPGDEGTQYF
TGCGCCAGCAGCCCCCAACCGGGGGACGAGGGGACCCAGTACTTC
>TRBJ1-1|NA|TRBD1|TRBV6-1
CTSSPTGGDYTEAFF
TGTACCAGCAGTCCGACAGGGGGCGATTACACTGAAGCTTTCTTT
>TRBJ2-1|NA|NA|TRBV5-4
CASSFHPRDEQFF
TGTGCCAGCAGCTTTCACCCCAGGGATGAGCAGTTCTTC